Ten or more counts support the clone carrying this T cell receptor beta chain. Its antigen is unknown. The CDR3 extends over 13 amino acids. V was trimmed by 6 bases and J by 4 bases, leaving 10 bases between them. It was by quantitative 5'-RACE with molecular barcodes that TCR beta libraries were made. MiXCR, run by TCRdb on the 5' RACE reads, gives a single entry per CDR3 protein. The sample has fewer than 550,000 distinct CDR3 sequences, about 5.7% seen once. This entry comes from a study of CD8 T cells in ankylosing spondylitis. Study conclusions and caveats: Earlier authors reported some of these motif variants in reactive arthritis synovial fluid and blood. Characteristic of ankylosing spondylitis blood, it appeared, was a TCR beta motif comprising roughly 8 highly homologous variants.

The rearrangement links TRBV12-3 or TRBV12-4 to TRBJ2-1; D gene unclear. Sequenced material: blood, either unsorted or a sorted T cell fraction (not recorded which). The TCR originated in a male donor with ankylosing spondylitis. The CDR3 DNA reads as TGTGCCAGCAGCTTCGGGCGGTACAATGAGCAGTTCTTC. Translating it yields CASSFGRYNEQFF.